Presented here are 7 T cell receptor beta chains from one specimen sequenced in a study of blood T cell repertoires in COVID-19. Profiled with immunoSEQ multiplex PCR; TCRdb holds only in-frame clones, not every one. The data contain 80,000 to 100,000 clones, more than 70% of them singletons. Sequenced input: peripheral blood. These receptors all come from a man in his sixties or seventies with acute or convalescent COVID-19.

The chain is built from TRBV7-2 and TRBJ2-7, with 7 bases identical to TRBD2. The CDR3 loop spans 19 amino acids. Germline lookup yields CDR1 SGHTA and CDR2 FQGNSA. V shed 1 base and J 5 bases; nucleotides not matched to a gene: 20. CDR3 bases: TGTGCCAGCAGCTTAGTGAGGAGCTTCCCGGGCGGGAGTAACGACGAGCAGTACTTC. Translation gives CASSLVRSFPGGSNDEQYF.

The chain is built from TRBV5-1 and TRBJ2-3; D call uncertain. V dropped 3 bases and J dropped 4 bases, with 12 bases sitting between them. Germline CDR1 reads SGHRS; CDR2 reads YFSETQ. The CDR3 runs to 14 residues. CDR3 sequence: CASSSIQPADTQYF. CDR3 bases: TGCGCCAGCAGCTCGATCCAACCGGCAGATACGCAGTATTTT.

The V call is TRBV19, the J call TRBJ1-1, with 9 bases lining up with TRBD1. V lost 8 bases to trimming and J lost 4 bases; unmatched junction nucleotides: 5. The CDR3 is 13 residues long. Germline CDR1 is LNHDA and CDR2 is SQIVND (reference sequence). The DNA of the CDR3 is TGTGCCAGTGTCAGGACAGGGGCCACTGAAGCTTTCTTT. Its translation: CASVRTGATEAFF.

CDR3 in DNA: TGTGCCAGCTCACCGGGACAAATGGGGACTGAAGCTTTCTTT. Protein sequence: CASSPGQMGTEAFF. V and J are TRBV18 and TRBJ1-1, with TRBD1 as a possible D gene (6 bases). V was pared by 3 bases and J by 5 bases, with 13 bases between. Germline CDR1 reads KGHSH; CDR2 reads LQKENI. CDR3 length: 14 amino acids.

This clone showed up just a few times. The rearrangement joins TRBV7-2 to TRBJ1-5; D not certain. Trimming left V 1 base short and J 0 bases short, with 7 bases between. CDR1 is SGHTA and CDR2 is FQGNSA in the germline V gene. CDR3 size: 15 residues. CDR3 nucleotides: TGTGCCAGCAGCTTAGTGCGGGATAGCAATCAGCCCCAGCATTTT. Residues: CASSLVRDSNQPQHF.

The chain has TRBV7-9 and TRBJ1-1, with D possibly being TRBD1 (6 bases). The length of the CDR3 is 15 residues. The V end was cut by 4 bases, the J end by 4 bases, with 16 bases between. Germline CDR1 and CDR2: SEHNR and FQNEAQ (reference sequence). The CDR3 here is CASSSLIGGFTEAFF. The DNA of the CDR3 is TGTGCCAGCAGCTCCCTCATAGGGGGATTCACTGAAGCTTTCTTT.

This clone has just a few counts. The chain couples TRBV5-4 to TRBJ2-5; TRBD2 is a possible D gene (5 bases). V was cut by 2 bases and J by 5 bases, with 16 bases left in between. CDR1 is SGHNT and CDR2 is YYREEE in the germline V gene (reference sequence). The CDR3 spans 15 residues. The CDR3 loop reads CASSLEGSGVETQYF. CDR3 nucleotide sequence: TGTGCCAGCAGCTTAGAGGGCTCGGGTGTGGAGACCCAGTACTTC.